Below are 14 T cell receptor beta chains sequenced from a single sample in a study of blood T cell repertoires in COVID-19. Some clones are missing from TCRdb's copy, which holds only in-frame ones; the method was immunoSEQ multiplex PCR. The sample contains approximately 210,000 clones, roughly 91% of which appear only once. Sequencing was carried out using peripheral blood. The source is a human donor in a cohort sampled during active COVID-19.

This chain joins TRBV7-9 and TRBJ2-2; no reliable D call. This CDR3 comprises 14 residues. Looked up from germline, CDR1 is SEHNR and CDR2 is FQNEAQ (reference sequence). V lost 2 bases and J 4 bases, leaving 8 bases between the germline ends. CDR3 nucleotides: TGTGCCAGCAGCTTACCGTCCCCCACCGGGGAGCTGTTTTTT. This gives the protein CASSLPSPTGELFF.

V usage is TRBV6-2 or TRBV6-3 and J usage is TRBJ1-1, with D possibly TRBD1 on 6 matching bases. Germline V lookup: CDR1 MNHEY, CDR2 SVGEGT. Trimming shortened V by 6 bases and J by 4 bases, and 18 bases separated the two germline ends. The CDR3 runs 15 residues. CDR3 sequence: CASSEQGRSGTEAFF. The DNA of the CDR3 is TGTGCCAGCAGCGAGCAGGGGAGATCGGGCACTGAAGCTTTCTTT.

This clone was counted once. CDR3 residues: CASSVAAGTGGNQPQHF. CDR3 DNA sequence: TGTGCCAGCAGCGTAGCGGCGGGGACAGGGGGCAATCAGCCCCAGCATTTT. The gene calls are TRBV9 and TRBJ1-5; 10 nucleotides match TRBD1. There are 17 residues in the CDR3. Germline CDR1 and CDR2: SGDLS and YYNGEE. The V and J ends lost 0 bases and 2 bases, in that order; junction bases with no gene match: 5. The full variable domain, with the rest looked up from reference TRBV9 and TRBJ1-5, is DSGVTQTPKHLITATGQRVTLRCSPRSGDLSVYWYQQSLDQGLQFLIQYYNGEERAKGNILERFSAQQFPDLHSELNLSSLELGDSALYFCASSVAAGTGGNQPQHFGDGTRLSIL.

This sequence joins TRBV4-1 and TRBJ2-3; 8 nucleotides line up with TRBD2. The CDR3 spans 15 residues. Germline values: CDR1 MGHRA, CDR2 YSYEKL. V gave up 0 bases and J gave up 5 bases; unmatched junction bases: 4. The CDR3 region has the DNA TGCGCCAGCAGCCAAGATACGGGAGGGGTAGATACGCAGTATTTT. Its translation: CASSQDTGGVDTQYF.

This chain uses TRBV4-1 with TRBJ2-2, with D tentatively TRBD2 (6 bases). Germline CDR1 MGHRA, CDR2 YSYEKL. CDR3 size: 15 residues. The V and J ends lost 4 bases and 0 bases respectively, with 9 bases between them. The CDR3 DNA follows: TGCGCCAGCAGCCTGGGACTGGCGAACACCGGGGAGCTGTTTTTT. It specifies CASSLGLANTGELFF.

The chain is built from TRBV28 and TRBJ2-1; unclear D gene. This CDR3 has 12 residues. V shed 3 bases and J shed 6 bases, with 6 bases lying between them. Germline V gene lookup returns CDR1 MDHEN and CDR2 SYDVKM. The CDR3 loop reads CASSFPGNEQFF. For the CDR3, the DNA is TGTGCCAGCAGTTTCCCGGGCAATGAGCAGTTCTTC.

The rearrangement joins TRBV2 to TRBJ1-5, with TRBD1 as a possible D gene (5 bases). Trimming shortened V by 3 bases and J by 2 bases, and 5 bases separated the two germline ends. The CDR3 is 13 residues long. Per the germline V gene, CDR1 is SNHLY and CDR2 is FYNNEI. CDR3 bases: TGTGCCAGCAGTGACAGGGGCAATCAGCCCCAGCATTTT. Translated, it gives CASSDRGNQPQHF.

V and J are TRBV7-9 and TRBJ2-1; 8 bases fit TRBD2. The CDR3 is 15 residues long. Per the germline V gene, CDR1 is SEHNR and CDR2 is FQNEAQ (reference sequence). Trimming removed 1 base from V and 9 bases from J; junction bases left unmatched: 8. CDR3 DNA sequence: TGTGCCAGCAGCTTAGAGGGACTAGGATCTGGTGAGCAGTTCTTC. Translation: CASSLEGLGSGEQFF.

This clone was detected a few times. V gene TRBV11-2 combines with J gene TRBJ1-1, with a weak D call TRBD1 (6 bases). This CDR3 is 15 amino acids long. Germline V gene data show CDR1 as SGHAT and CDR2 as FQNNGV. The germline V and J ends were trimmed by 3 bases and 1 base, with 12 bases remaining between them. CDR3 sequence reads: CASSLRGNGNTEAFF. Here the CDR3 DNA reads TGTGCCAGCAGCTTGAGGGGGAATGGGAACACTGAAGCTTTCTTT.

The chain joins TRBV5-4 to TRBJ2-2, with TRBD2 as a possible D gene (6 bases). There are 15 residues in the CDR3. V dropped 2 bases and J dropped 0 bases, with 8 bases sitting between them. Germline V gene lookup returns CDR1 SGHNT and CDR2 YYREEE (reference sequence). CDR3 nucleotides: TGTGCCAGCAGCTTTCGCGGGACGAACACCGGGGAGCTGTTTTTT. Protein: CASSFRGTNTGELFF.

This chain's CDR3 is CASSPDMSSYNSPLHF. The CDR3 coding sequence is TGTGCCAGCAGTCCCGACATGAGCTCCTATAATTCACCCCTCCACTTT. J is TRBJ1-6 and V is TRBV27; D unresolved. CDR3 length: 16 residues. Per germline, CDR1 MNHEY and CDR2 SMNVEV (reference sequence). Trimming shortened V by 5 bases and J by 0 bases, and 11 bases separated the two germline ends.

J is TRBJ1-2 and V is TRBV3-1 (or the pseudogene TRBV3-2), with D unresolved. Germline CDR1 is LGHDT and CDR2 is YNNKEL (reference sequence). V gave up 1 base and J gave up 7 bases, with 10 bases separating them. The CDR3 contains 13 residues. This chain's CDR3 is CASSQGYSPGYTF. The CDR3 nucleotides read TGTGCCAGCAGCCAAGGGTACAGCCCTGGCTACACCTTC.

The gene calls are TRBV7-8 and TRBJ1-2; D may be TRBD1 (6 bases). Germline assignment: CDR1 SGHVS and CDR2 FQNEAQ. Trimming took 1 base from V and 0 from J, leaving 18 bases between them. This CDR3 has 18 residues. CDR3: CASSLVWSGAGANYGYTF. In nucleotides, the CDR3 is TGTGCCAGCAGCTTAGTATGGTCAGGGGCAGGAGCTAACTATGGCTACACCTTC.

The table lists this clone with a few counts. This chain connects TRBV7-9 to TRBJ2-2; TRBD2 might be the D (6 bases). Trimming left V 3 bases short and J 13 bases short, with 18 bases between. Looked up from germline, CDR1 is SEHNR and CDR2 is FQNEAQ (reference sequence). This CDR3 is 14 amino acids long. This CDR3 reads CASSLGRKTTGLFF. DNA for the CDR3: TGTGCCAGCAGCTTGGGGAGGAAAACAACAGGGCTGTTTTTT.